These 29 T cell receptor beta chains share one sample of origin, sequenced in a study of monozygotic twins with cystic fibrosis. Assay: immunoSEQ multiplex PCR; the TCRdb copy retains only in-frame clones and omits some. The sample has about 14,000 clones; about 93% are singletons. Sequencing was performed on blood. The origin of the receptors is a girl aged 2-9 years with cystic fibrosis.

The rearrangement joins TRBV28 to TRBJ2-7, with TRBD2 matching 11 bases. Germline assignment: CDR1 MDHEN and CDR2 SYDVKM. The CDR3 loop spans 15 amino acids. With 4 bases clipped from V and 3 bases from J, the junction kept 5 bases outside the gene matches. This CDR3 reads CASSSPSGRNYEQYF. The DNA of the CDR3 is TGTGCCAGCAGTTCTCCTAGCGGGAGGAACTACGAGCAGTACTTC. Variable domain in full (rest from reference TRBV28 and TRBJ2-7): DVKVTQSSRYLVKRTGEKVFLECVQDMDHENMFWYRQDPGLGLRLIYFSYDVKMKEKGDIPEGYSVSREKKERFSLILESASTNQTSMYLCASSSPSGRNYEQYFGPGTRLTVT.

The CDR3 loop reads CAWSVRASSGNTIYF. The CDR3 DNA reads as TGTGCCTGGAGTGTGAGGGCGAGCTCTGGAAACACCATATATTTT. The chain recombines TRBV30 with TRBJ1-3; unclear D gene. CDR1 and CDR2 from the germline V gene are GTSNPN and SVGIG (reference sequence). The CDR3 covers 15 residues. Trimming cost V 0 bases and J 0 bases, with 9 bases left between them.

The chain has TRBV2 and TRBJ2-7; 8 bases are a match to TRBD1. In germline, CDR1 is SNHLY, CDR2 FYNNEI. This CDR3 contains 15 residues. The V and J ends lost 1 base and 2 bases, in that order; junction bases with no gene match: 4. The CDR3 loop reads CASSEETGVAYEQYF. CDR3 nucleotide sequence: TGTGCCAGCAGTGAAGAGACAGGGGTCGCCTACGAGCAGTACTTC.

The V call is TRBV29-1, the J call TRBJ2-7; D possibly corresponds to TRBD1 (6 bases). Trimming removed 5 bases from V and 2 bases from J, with 13 bases in between. CDR1 SQVTM and CDR2 ANQGSEA come from the germline V gene. The CDR3 contains 13 residues. CDR3 in amino acids: CSVLTGQTYEQYF. The DNA for the CDR3 is TGCAGCGTTCTCACGGGACAAACCTACGAGCAGTACTTC.

The chain links TRBV6-5 to TRBJ2-7, with TRBD2 as a possible D gene (5 bases). CDR1 is MNHEY and CDR2 is SVGAGI in the germline V gene. This CDR3 region has 16 residues. Trimming left V 0 bases short and J 2 bases short, with 14 bases between. The CDR3 coding sequence is TGTGCCAGCAGTTACTCGGCCGCAAGCGGAGCCTACGAGCAGTACTTC. This gives the protein CASSYSAASGAYEQYF.

CDR3 sequence reads: CASTKGGTVQPQHF. CDR3 coding DNA: TGTGCCAGCACCAAAGGGGGGACGGTTCAGCCCCAGCATTTT. J is TRBJ1-5 and V is TRBV28; maybe TRBD1 (6 bases). In germline, CDR1 is MDHEN, CDR2 SYDVKM. V gave up 7 bases and J gave up 6 bases, with 16 bases separating them. This CDR3 comprises 14 residues. Supplemented by reference TRBV28 and TRBJ1-5, the full variable domain reads DVKVTQSSRYLVKRTGEKVFLECVQDMDHENMFWYRQDPGLGLRLIYFSYDVKMKEKGDIPEGYSVSREKKERFSLILESASTNQTSMYLCASTKGGTVQPQHFGDGTRLSIL.

For the CDR3, the DNA is TGTGCCAGCAGCCAGGACGGCCTCACAGATACGCAGTATTTT. It encodes CASSQDGLTDTQYF. The chain combines TRBV7-6 with TRBJ2-3; D is unclear. The ends were cut back, 5 bases at V and 2 bases at J, with 11 bases in the middle. The CDR3 extends over 14 amino acids. From germline, CDR1 is SGHVS and CDR2 FNYEAQ.

V and J are TRBV10-3 and TRBJ2-7; 14 bases are shared with TRBD2. Germline CDR1 is ENHRY and CDR2 is SYGVKD. This CDR3 spans 16 amino acids. V was clipped by 4 bases and J by 2 bases; unmatched bases: 4. The CDR3 nucleotides are TGTGCCATCAGTGGGGGACTAGCGGGGGACCCCTACGAGCAGTACTTC. Encoded protein: CAISGGLAGDPYEQYF.

Here the CDR3 DNA reads TGTGCCAGCAGTTACAAGGGGATAGATGGCTACACCTTC. It is translated as CASSYKGIDGYTF. The chain recombines TRBV6-6 with TRBJ1-2; tentative D call: TRBD1 (5 bases). Trimming removed 2 bases from V and 6 bases from J, with 10 bases in between. The CDR3 loop spans 13 amino acids. The V gene's germline CDR1 is MNHNY and CDR2 SVGAGI (reference sequence).

The V and J genes are TRBV30 and TRBJ2-7; 7 bases are shared with TRBD1. This CDR3 contains 12 residues. Trimming at V came to 6 bases and at J to 0 bases, leaving 2 bases not matched to a gene. Germline V gene lookup returns CDR1 GTSNPN and CDR2 SVGIG (reference sequence). The CDR3: CACRQGSYEQYF. Here the CDR3 DNA reads TGTGCCTGCCGACAGGGCTCCTACGAGCAGTACTTC.

The CDR3 sequence: CASSYFGYGGSSYNEQFF. Here the CDR3 DNA reads TGTGCCAGCAGCTATTTCGGCTATGGCGGTAGCTCCTACAATGAGCAGTTCTTC. This chain links TRBV7-8 with TRBJ2-1, with D unclear. V lost 4 bases and J lost 0, with 19 bases in between. Germline values: CDR1 SGHVS, CDR2 FQNEAQ. CDR3 length: 18 amino acids.

The chain links TRBV6-1 to TRBJ1-1; D possibly corresponds to TRBD1 (6 bases). CDR1 and CDR2 (germline): MNHNS, SASEGT. V gave up 5 bases and J gave up 2 bases, with 9 bases separating them. This CDR3 has 13 residues. The CDR3 protein is CASSLGANTEAFF. The DNA for the CDR3 is TGTGCCAGCAGTCTGGGGGCAAACACTGAAGCTTTCTTT.

This clone was recorded a few times. This sequence joins TRBV30 and TRBJ2-3, with D perhaps matching TRBD2 (5 bases). V lost 0 bases and J lost 4, with 20 bases in between. CDR3 length: 17 amino acids. CDR1 is GTSNPN and CDR2 is SVGIG in the germline V gene (reference sequence). As DNA, the CDR3 is TGTGCCTGGAGTGTACTCGGGGTATCCTGGCCCCCAGATACGCAGTATTTT. It specifies CAWSVLGVSWPPDTQYF.

This sequence joins TRBV7-2 and TRBJ2-1; D gene unclear. The CDR3 consists of 13 residues. Per the germline V gene, CDR1 is SGHTA and CDR2 is FQGNSA. Trimming shortened V by 3 bases and J by 7 bases, and 10 bases separated the two germline ends. CDR3 bases: TGTGCCAGCAGCTTCGGCCAACCAAATGAGCAGTTCTTC. Protein: CASSFGQPNEQFF.

V and J are TRBV6-6 and TRBJ2-1; D perhaps matches TRBD1 (5 bases). CDR3 size: 13 residues. With 0 bases removed from V and 8 bases from J, the gap between germline ends came to 8 bases. From germline, CDR1 is MNHNY and CDR2 SVGAGI (reference sequence). This CDR3 reads CASSYSEGDEQFF. As DNA, the CDR3 is TGTGCCAGCAGTTACTCGGAAGGGGATGAGCAGTTCTTC.

This sequence joins TRBV28 and TRBJ2-7; D perhaps matches TRBD2 (5 bases). Germline values: CDR1 MDHEN, CDR2 SYDVKM. The length of the CDR3 is 14 residues. Trimming cost V 6 bases and J 4 bases, with 16 bases left between them. The CDR3 DNA is TGTGCCAGCAGCCTCCCGGGGAACCTTTACGAGCAGTACTTC. Its translation is CASSLPGNLYEQYF.

The J gene is TRBJ2-7, the V gene TRBV5-6; D uncertain. The V end was cut by 1 base, the J end by 2 bases, with 10 bases between. This CDR3 comprises 14 residues. Germline-derived CDR1 and CDR2 are SGHDT and YYEEEE. Here the CDR3 DNA reads TGTGCCAGCAGCTTGAGCGACACCCCCTACGAGCAGTACTTC. Translated, it gives CASSLSDTPYEQYF.

This chain uses TRBV6-1 with TRBJ2-3; the D gene is possibly TRBD1 (5 bases). The length of the CDR3 is 16 residues. Per the germline V gene, CDR1 is MNHNS and CDR2 is SASEGT. The V end was cut by 4 bases, the J end by 1 base, with 15 bases between. This CDR3 reads CASSGAGFLRTDTQYF. In DNA form, the CDR3 reads TGTGCCAGCAGTGGGGCAGGGTTTCTGCGCACAGATACGCAGTATTTT.

This rearrangement joins TRBV5-1 to TRBJ1-1, with D unclear. This CDR3 contains 14 residues. Germline lookup yields CDR1 SGHRS and CDR2 YFSETQ. Trimming shortened V by 3 bases and J by 1 base, and 10 bases separated the two germline ends. The CDR3 region has the DNA TGCGCCAGCAGCTCAATGCAGGAGAACACTGAAGCTTTCTTT. Translation: CASSSMQENTEAFF.

The chain carries TRBV2 and TRBJ1-2; 10 nucleotides align to TRBD1. The CDR3 consists of 15 residues. The ends lost 7 bases at V and 12 bases at J; junction bases unmatched: 17. The germline V gene encodes CDR1 SNHLY and CDR2 FYNNEI. In DNA form, the CDR3 reads TGTGCCAGCACCCGGGACAGGGGCCGAAGTACAGGCGACACCTTC. It encodes CASTRDRGRSTGDTF.

The chain combines TRBV28 with TRBJ1-5; D uncertain. The CDR3 covers 11 residues. Germline V lookup: CDR1 MDHEN, CDR2 SYDVKM. V was pared by 2 bases and J by 7 bases, with 3 bases between. CDR3 region: CASSLGQPQHF. CDR3 in DNA: TGTGCCAGCAGTTTAGGGCAGCCCCAGCATTTT.

Here the CDR3 DNA reads TGTGCCAGCAGGGAGATTTCTGGCTACACCTTC. As protein: CASREISGYTF. The chain uses TRBV9 and TRBJ1-2; D is unclear. The CDR3 consists of 11 residues. Germline V gene sequence: CDR1 SGDLS, CDR2 YYNGEE. Between the trimmed V and J ends, which lost 5 bases and 7 bases, there was a span of 9 bases.

V gene TRBV7-9 combines with J gene TRBJ2-7; D is unresolved. V was trimmed by 10 bases and J by 5 bases, leaving 21 bases between them. CDR1 SEHNR and CDR2 FQNEAQ come from the germline V gene (reference sequence). This CDR3 contains 14 residues. The CDR3 DNA follows: TGTGCCACCGAGGCCCCCCGACTCGGTGACGAGCAGTACTTC. It yields the protein CATEAPRLGDEQYF. Looking up the rest from reference TRBV7-9 and TRBJ2-7 gives the full variable domain: DTGVSQNPRHKITKRGQNVTFRCDPISEHNRLYWYRQTLGQGPEFLTYFQNEAQLEKSRLLSDRFSAERPKGSFSTLEIQRTEQGDSAMYLCATEAPRLGDEQYFGPGTRLTVT.

This chain links TRBV18 with TRBJ1-4; no definite D call. The CDR3 loop spans 16 amino acids. Germline V gene data show CDR1 as KGHSH and CDR2 as LQKENI. Trimming stripped 3 bases from V and 5 bases from J, with 16 bases between. CDR3 coding DNA: TGTGCCAGCTCACCCTCCAGAGTATCTGTGAATGAAAAACTGTTTTTT. Its protein product is CASSPSRVSVNEKLFF.

The genes are TRBV7-9 and TRBJ2-2, with unresolved D. This CDR3 has 12 amino acids. Trimming removed 0 bases at V and 7 bases at J, with 3 bases between. Per the germline V gene, CDR1 is SEHNR and CDR2 is FQNEAQ (reference sequence). The CDR3 nucleotides read TGTGCCAGCAGCTTAGCAAACGGGGAGCTGTTTTTT. As protein: CASSLANGELFF. Complete variable domain (other parts from reference TRBV7-9 and TRBJ2-2): DTGVSQNPRHKITKRGQNVTFRCDPISEHNRLYWYRQTLGQGPEFLTYFQNEAQLEKSRLLSDRFSAERPKGSFSTLEIQRTEQGDSAMYLCASSLANGELFFGEGSRLTVL.

The table lists this clone with a few counts. The chain combines TRBV10-3 with TRBJ2-1; 7 positions match TRBD1. The germline gives CDR1 ENHRY, CDR2 SYGVKD. J gave up 10 bases and V 0 bases, and 6 bases lay outside the gene matches. This CDR3 contains 14 residues. CDR3 sequence (DNA): TGTGCCATCAGTGAGTCCTTAGGGGGCCGAGAGCAGTTCTTC. Its protein product is CAISESLGGREQFF.

The rearrangement links TRBV4-2 to TRBJ2-7; 7 bases agree with TRBD2. The CDR3 has 16 amino acids. J lost 4 bases, V lost 0 bases, and 9 bases had no gene match. Looked up from germline, CDR1 is LGHNA and CDR2 is YNFKEQ. The CDR3 spells CASSQEGGLAAYEQYF. The CDR3 nucleotides read TGTGCCAGCAGCCAAGAAGGAGGGCTAGCGGCGTACGAGCAGTACTTC.

This clone was seen a single time. The chain couples TRBV11-2 to TRBJ2-1; D is perhaps TRBD1 (5 bases). Germline lookup yields CDR1 SGHAT and CDR2 FQNNGV. The germline V and J ends were trimmed by 3 bases and 8 bases, with 5 bases remaining between them. The CDR3 extends over 11 amino acids. The DNA for the CDR3 is TGTGCCAGCAGCTTCAGGGATGAGCAGTTCTTC. Translation gives CASSFRDEQFF.

The CDR3, as DNA: TGTGCCAGCATTTCAGGGTACAATGAGCAGTTCTTC. Translated, it gives CASISGYNEQFF. The gene calls are TRBV6-6 and TRBJ2-1; the D gene is possibly TRBD1 (5 bases). CDR3 length equals 12 residues. The germline CDR1 and CDR2 sequences are MNHNY and SVGAGI (reference sequence). Trimming cost V 7 bases and J 4 bases, with 8 bases left between them.